This T cell receptor (beta chain) was obtained from a study of blood T cell repertoires in COVID-19. Whole-study context: Sources were T cells, B-cell-depleted T cells, or PBMCs; the material itself was cDNA or gDNA.

Produced via immunoSEQ multiplex PCR; TCRdb's table is partial and in-frame only. The profile shows roughly 400,000 clones, 90% of them singletons. CDR1 is SGHTA and CDR2 is FQGNSA in the germline V gene. V lost 7 bases to trimming and J lost 0 bases; unmatched junction nucleotides: 3. The CDR3 sequence is 15 residues long. Material for sequencing was PBMCs or T cells enriched from blood (not recorded which). The source is a man younger than 35 who had recovered from COVID-19. J is TRBJ2-6 and V is TRBV7-2, with 7 bases fitting TRBD2. CDR3 region: CASNQRDSGANVLTF. DNA for the CDR3: TGTGCCAGCAACCAGCGGGACTCTGGGGCCAACGTCCTGACTTTC.